This T cell receptor (beta chain) was identified during a study of monozygotic twins with inflammatory bowel disease. Study results and caveats: IBD-affected twins scored below their healthy co-twins in TCRbeta diversity (inverse Simpson).

For each CDR3 protein, TCRdb gives one entry from its re-call of the 5' RACE reads, without DNA. The specimen's table records about 140,000 distinct CDR3 sequences. About this clonotype itself: Its specificity is not known.

Specimen: blood. This receptor was taken from a human donor with ulcerative colitis or Crohn's disease, or a healthy co-twin of an affected twin (not recorded which).

CDR3 amino acids: CASSAGTDSNQPQHF. This sequence joins TRBV6-1 and TRBJ1-5; the TCRdb call, TRBD1, lacks DNA for checking. The CDR3 is 15 residues long. CDR1 and CDR2 from the germline V gene are MNHNS and SASEGT.